Here is one T cell receptor (beta chain) with its context. What it binds is not known. This entry is derived from a study of vaccination effects on CD4 cells after COVID-19. Before sequencing, viral peptide pools were used by the ViraFEST assay to expand antigen-specific CD4+ T cells. Scientists isolated CD4+ T cells after an approximately 10-day culture period ended. BNT162b2 vaccine or mRNA-1273 vaccine was given to participants in two doses. The V end lost 0 bases, the J end lost 2 bases, and 10 bases lay between the germline ends. The germline V gene has CDR1 SGHNT and CDR2 YENEEA. This CDR3 is built from 15 residues. Study-wide findings and caveats: Healthy vaccinees showed cross-reactivity with common cold coronaviruses in only 1 of 255 vaccine-induced clones. Late post-vaccination, clones induced by infection and those induced by vaccine underwent marked clonal contraction.

The table came from immunoSEQ multiplex PCR; TCRdb's copy has only in-frame clones and leaves some out. The sample consists of 75,000 or so clones, around four fifths of them appearing once. This chain links TRBV11-3 with TRBJ1-1, with unresolved D. The sequence was obtained from a human donor who received a COVID-19 vaccine. The material sequenced was CD4+ T cells from PBMCs cultured with HCoV-OC43 spike peptides, taken after COVID-19 vaccination. Subset specified: HCoV-OC43 spike overlapping peptide pool stimulation. CDR3 region: CASSLESDPNTEAFF. The DNA for the CDR3 is TGTGCCAGCAGCTTAGAGTCAGACCCTAACACTGAAGCTTTCTTT.